The 20 T cell receptor beta chains reported below all come from one sample, sequenced in a study of blood T cell repertoires in COVID-19. Assay: immunoSEQ multiplex PCR; the TCRdb copy retains only in-frame clones and omits some. The sample gives under 150,000 clones, around 89% of which show up once; 28% is in the top ten. Sequences were obtained from peripheral blood. The origin of the receptors is a human donor in a cohort sampled during active COVID-19.

V usage is TRBV19 and J usage is TRBJ1-2; a weak D match, TRBD1 (6 bases). CDR1 LNHDA and CDR2 SQIVND come from the germline V gene (reference sequence). This CDR3 region has 14 residues. Trimming took off 4 bases at V and 2 bases at J, with 11 bases between the two ends. CDR3 in DNA: TGTGCCAGTAGTAAGGGGGGGGCGAACTATGGCTACACCTTC. It specifies CASSKGGANYGYTF.

The V gene is TRBV7-9, the J gene TRBJ1-2; 7 bases align to TRBD1. Germline V gene data show CDR1 as SEHNR and CDR2 as FQNEAQ (reference sequence). This CDR3 is built from 16 residues. After removal of 1 base from V and 1 base from J, the junction contained 6 bases not matched to a gene. The CDR3: CASSLGTGSFNYGYTF. In nucleotides, the CDR3 is TGTGCCAGCAGCTTAGGGACAGGCTCTTTTAACTATGGCTACACCTTC.

The chain couples TRBV24-1 to TRBJ1-1; 9 bases line up with TRBD1. CDR1 KGHDR and CDR2 SFDVKD come from the germline V gene. The CDR3 runs to 15 residues. Trimming removed 4 bases from V and 11 bases from J; junction bases left unmatched: 13. CDR3: CATSEGGQGRYRAFF. The CDR3 bases are TGTGCCACCAGTGAGGGGGGACAGGGACGCTATCGGGCTTTCTTT.

The V gene is TRBV15, the J gene TRBJ1-2; TRBD1 matches at 8 bases. The germline gives CDR1 LNHNV, CDR2 YYDKDF (reference sequence). This CDR3 region has 12 residues. After removal of 9 bases from V and 4 bases from J, the junction contained 4 bases not matched to a gene. CDR3 nucleotide sequence: TGTGCCACAACAGGGGGAACCTATGGCTACACCTTC. Translation gives CATTGGTYGYTF.

The CDR3 reads CATSRARWSYEQYF. Written as DNA, the CDR3 is TGTGCCACCAGCAGAGCGAGGTGGTCCTACGAGCAGTACTTC. The chain recombines TRBV15 with TRBJ2-7; no firm D call. The V gene's germline CDR1 is LNHNV and CDR2 YYDKDF (reference sequence). This CDR3 has 14 amino acids. V was cut by 1 base and J by 1 base, with 8 bases left in between.

This rearrangement joins TRBV19 to TRBJ1-1; 7 positions match TRBD1. This CDR3 contains 15 residues. Per germline, CDR1 LNHDA and CDR2 SQIVND (reference sequence). The junction had 6 bases not matched to a gene; V was cut back by 1 base and J by 4 bases. CDR3 sequence: CASSIVSAGGTEAFF. The DNA of the CDR3 is TGTGCCAGTAGTATAGTGAGTGCAGGGGGCACTGAAGCTTTCTTT.

The V and J genes are TRBV19 and TRBJ1-5; TRBD1 matches at 7 bases. The V gene end was trimmed by 6 bases and the J gene end by 9 bases; junction bases not matched to a gene: 14. The CDR3 runs to 15 residues. CDR1 is LNHDA and CDR2 is SQIVND in the germline V gene (reference sequence). The CDR3 DNA is TGTGCCAGTAGCAGTGGCGACAGGGTGGGGGGGCCCCAGCATTTT. It encodes CASSSGDRVGGPQHF.

J is TRBJ2-3 and V is TRBV23-1, with D maybe TRBD1 (5 bases). TRBV23-1 is noted as an ORF with a role that remains uncertain. The CDR3 is 15 amino acids. Trimming removed 4 bases from V and 1 base from J, with 12 bases in between. The CDR3 region has the DNA TGCGCCAGCAGTCTTCCGACAGTCGGCACAGATACGCAGTATTTT. Translation gives CASSLPTVGTDTQYF.

The J gene is TRBJ2-5, the V gene TRBV13, with a weak D call TRBD1 (6 bases). Trimming removed 5 bases from V and 2 bases from J, with 12 bases in between. This CDR3 region has 14 residues. CDR1 and CDR2 from the germline V gene are PRHDT and FYEKMQ (reference sequence). Here the CDR3 DNA reads TGTGCCAGCAGCCCCCCCGGACAGCAAGAGACCCAGTACTTC. Translation: CASSPPGQQETQYF.

The chain carries TRBV9 and TRBJ2-1; TRBD2 matches 14 bases. The CDR3 sequence is 16 residues long. Per germline, CDR1 SGDLS and CDR2 YYNGEE. V was clipped by 2 bases and J by 3 bases; unmatched bases: 1. The CDR3 sequence: CASSVGLAGVYNEQFF. The CDR3 DNA follows: TGTGCCAGCAGCGTGGGACTAGCGGGGGTCTACAATGAGCAGTTCTTC.

V usage is TRBV5-4 and J usage is TRBJ2-2; 7 bases are a match to TRBD1. V gave up 5 bases and J gave up 6 bases; unmatched junction bases: 13. CDR3 length: 16 residues. Germline assignment: CDR1 SGHNT and CDR2 YYREEE (reference sequence). The CDR3 loop reads CASSSAGTVFAGELFF. The CDR3 DNA follows: TGTGCCAGCAGTTCCGCCGGGACAGTATTCGCCGGGGAGCTGTTTTTT.

This clone was counted between two and nine times. The chain joins TRBV29-1 to TRBJ1-1; D not certain. Germline CDR1 and CDR2: SQVTM and ANQGSEA. The CDR3 is 13 amino acids. Trimming cost V 4 bases and J 0 bases, with 9 bases left between them. CDR3 protein: CSVGNRMNTEAFF. The CDR3 nucleotides are TGCAGCGTTGGGAACAGAATGAACACTGAAGCTTTCTTT.

The J gene is TRBJ2-3, the V gene TRBV6-2 or TRBV6-3; D unresolved. Trimming took 3 bases from V and 4 from J, leaving 11 bases between them. CDR1 MNHEY and CDR2 SVGEGT come from the germline V gene. CDR3 length equals 14 residues. Here the CDR3 reads CASSYGLRADTQYF. The CDR3 bases are TGTGCCAGCAGTTATGGTCTGAGAGCAGATACGCAGTATTTT.

This clone was seen just once. This chain connects TRBV6-5 to TRBJ2-5; D possibly corresponds to TRBD1 (7 bases). V dropped 6 bases and J dropped 5 bases, with 16 bases sitting between them. The CDR3 loop spans 14 amino acids. Germline CDR1 and CDR2: MNHEY and SVGAGI. The CDR3 protein is CASRPSGGRETQYF. As DNA, the CDR3 is TGTGCCAGCAGACCGTCAGGGGGGCGGGAGACCCAGTACTTC.

The chain uses TRBV19 and TRBJ1-2; 8 nucleotides line up with TRBD1. CDR3 size: 16 residues. The J segment lost 5 bases and the V segment lost 3 bases, leaving 11 bases of the junction unmatched. CDR1 is LNHDA, CDR2 SQIVND, per germline (reference sequence). CDR3 nucleotide sequence: TGTGCCAGTAGTATTCTGGCAGGGGGCCTGACTTATGGCTACACCTTC. Its protein product is CASSILAGGLTYGYTF.

The chain uses TRBV5-1 and TRBJ2-2; 8 positions match TRBD1. The J segment lost 3 bases and the V segment lost 7 bases, leaving 5 bases of the junction unmatched. Germline-derived CDR1 and CDR2 are SGHRS and YFSETQ. This CDR3 has 14 amino acids. The chain's CDR3 is CASGVTGDTGELFF. As DNA, the CDR3 is TGCGCCAGCGGTGTGACAGGGGACACCGGGGAGCTGTTTTTT.

This sequence joins TRBV15 and TRBJ2-7; D may be TRBD1 (7 bases). CDR1 LNHNV and CDR2 YYDKDF come from the germline V gene (reference sequence). Trimming removed 7 bases at V and 6 bases at J, with 25 bases between. The length of the CDR3 is 16 residues. In nucleotides, the CDR3 is TGTGCCACCACCAGGGGGTCAGGACTAACATTGGGCGAGCAGTACTTC. The encoded protein is CATTRGSGLTLGEQYF. Combining the CDR3 with reference TRBV15 and TRBJ2-7 gives the whole variable domain DAMVIQNPRYQVTQFGKPVTLSCSQTLNHNVMYWYQQKSSQAPKLLFHYYDKDFNNEADTPDNFQSRRPNTSFCFLDIRSPGLGDTAMYLCATTRGSGLTLGEQYFGPGTRLTVT.

The chain recombines TRBV7-9 with TRBJ2-3, with D unclear. The V end lost 6 bases, the J end lost 3 bases, and 10 bases lay between the germline ends. The CDR3 spans 13 residues. CDR1 SEHNR and CDR2 FQNEAQ come from the germline V gene (reference sequence). The CDR3 coding sequence is TGTGCCAGCAGGGTGGGCAGAACAGATACGCAGTATTTT. As protein: CASRVGRTDTQYF. The variable domain in full, completed from reference TRBV7-9 and TRBJ2-3, reads DTGVSQNPRHKITKRGQNVTFRCDPISEHNRLYWYRQTLGQGPEFLTYFQNEAQLEKSRLLSDRFSAERPKGSFSTLEIQRTEQGDSAMYLCASRVGRTDTQYFGPGTRLTVL.

V gene TRBV2 combines with J gene TRBJ2-4; maybe TRBD2 (5 bases). In germline, CDR1 is SNHLY, CDR2 FYNNEI. Trimming left V 6 bases short and J 8 bases short, with 11 bases between. The CDR3 runs to 12 residues. CDR3 nucleotides: TGTGCCAGCAGGGGCGAAGCGGACATTCAGTACTTC. Translating gives CASRGEADIQYF.

This chain links TRBV9 with TRBJ2-2; 7 nucleotides align to TRBD1. CDR1 and CDR2 from the germline V gene are SGDLS and YYNGEE. V trimming: 4 bases; J trimming: 7 bases; junction bases outside the gene matches: 10. There are 15 residues in the CDR3. This CDR3 is CASSFRDSRVGELFF. CDR3 nucleotide sequence: TGTGCCAGCAGCTTCCGGGACAGCCGAGTCGGGGAGCTGTTTTTT. The variable domain in full, with the rest retrieved from reference TRBV9 and TRBJ2-2, is DSGVTQTPKHLITATGQRVTLRCSPRSGDLSVYWYQQSLDQGLQFLIQYYNGEERAKGNILERFSAQQFPDLHSELNLSSLELGDSALYFCASSFRDSRVGELFFGEGSRLTVL.